A selection of T cell receptor beta chains follows, all from one sample in a study of blood T cell repertoires in COVID-19. The repertoire was sequenced with immunoSEQ multiplex PCR; TCRdb's copy has only in-frame clones and lacks some. The sample carries approximately 170,000 clones, approximately 80% recorded once. The sequenced sample was PBMCs or T cells enriched from blood (not recorded which). The receptors come from a man between 35 and 55 years old who had recovered from COVID-19. CDR3s include the opening cysteine and the closing phenylalanine or tryptophan. Fields, in order: J gene, V gene, CDR3 protein.

j_gene: TRBJ2-2; v_gene: TRBV5-1; CDR3aa: CASSAGANTGELFF
j_gene: TRBJ1-2; v_gene: TRBV6-2/TRBV6-3; CDR3aa: CASSRVTGNEDTF
j_gene: TRBJ1-1; v_gene: TRBV12-3/TRBV12-4; CDR3aa: CASSSQGPTEAFF
j_gene: TRBJ2-6; v_gene: TRBV9; CDR3aa: CASSVAHPYSGANVLTF
j_gene: TRBJ2-1; v_gene: TRBV5-1; CDR3aa: CASTPGRGQATYNEQFF
j_gene: TRBJ2-3; v_gene: TRBV5-6; CDR3aa: CASSLGQENLYTQYF
j_gene: TRBJ2-5; v_gene: TRBV5-1; CDR3aa: CASSLGGGETQYF
j_gene: TRBJ1-1; v_gene: TRBV13; CDR3aa: CASSPKKKLGQGVGENTEAFF
j_gene: TRBJ1-4; v_gene: TRBV5-1; CDR3aa: CASSPLAGGNNEKLFF
j_gene: TRBJ1-2; v_gene: TRBV10-3; CDR3aa: CAISETGFGYTF
j_gene: TRBJ1-5; v_gene: TRBV6-5; CDR3aa: CASSYPSEYSNQPQHF
j_gene: TRBJ1-2; v_gene: TRBV3-1/TRBV3-2; CDR3aa: CASSPWATGTGYGYTF
j_gene: TRBJ2-5; v_gene: TRBV4-2; CDR3aa: CASSQGTLADQETQYF
j_gene: TRBJ1-4; v_gene: TRBV5-1; CDR3aa: CASSLTGGNEKLFF
j_gene: TRBJ1-6; v_gene: TRBV6-1; CDR3aa: CASSELGPGNSPLHF
j_gene: TRBJ2-3; v_gene: TRBV5-5; CDR3aa: CASSAGTGVSDTQYF
j_gene: TRBJ2-6; v_gene: TRBV29-1; CDR3aa: CSVVVGANVLTF
j_gene: TRBJ2-3; v_gene: TRBV5-1; CDR3aa: CASTGLAGGISTDTQYF
j_gene: TRBJ2-5; v_gene: TRBV12-1; CDR3aa: CASSFLPDQETQYF
j_gene: TRBJ2-7; v_gene: TRBV5-6; CDR3aa: CASSLFRGEQYF
j_gene: TRBJ2-1; v_gene: TRBV11-3; CDR3aa: CASSLGQGAHNEQFF
j_gene: TRBJ1-4; v_gene: TRBV5-1; CDR3aa: CASSPGQGGREKLFF
j_gene: TRBJ1-1; v_gene: TRBV19; CDR3aa: CASSISDGGTEAFF
j_gene: TRBJ1-3; v_gene: TRBV5-5; CDR3aa: CASSSQGEHTIYF
j_gene: TRBJ2-2; v_gene: TRBV11-3; CDR3aa: CASSLGGRNTGELFF
j_gene: TRBJ2-1; v_gene: TRBV24-1; CDR3aa: CATSDPYNEQFF
j_gene: TRBJ1-6; v_gene: TRBV6-4; CDR3aa: CASTGTRRISTFSYNSPLHF
j_gene: TRBJ1-6; v_gene: TRBV5-1; CDR3aa: CASSLGQDSPLHF
j_gene: TRBJ2-1; v_gene: TRBV7-9; CDR3aa: CASSLGAGGSYYNEQFF
j_gene: TRBJ2-3; v_gene: TRBV15; CDR3aa: CATSRETDPSTDTQYF
j_gene: TRBJ1-4; v_gene: TRBV6-5; CDR3aa: CASNQDRLWEKLFF
j_gene: TRBJ1-2; v_gene: TRBV6-4; CDR3aa: CASRRMGQGAGGYTF
j_gene: TRBJ1-2; v_gene: TRBV2; CDR3aa: CASSEVPIANYGYTF
j_gene: TRBJ1-6; v_gene: TRBV19; CDR3aa: CASSTIGQALGNSPLHF
j_gene: TRBJ1-1; v_gene: TRBV7-6; CDR3aa: CASSKEGRGAFF
j_gene: TRBJ2-3; v_gene: TRBV2; CDR3aa: CASASEGLTDTQYF